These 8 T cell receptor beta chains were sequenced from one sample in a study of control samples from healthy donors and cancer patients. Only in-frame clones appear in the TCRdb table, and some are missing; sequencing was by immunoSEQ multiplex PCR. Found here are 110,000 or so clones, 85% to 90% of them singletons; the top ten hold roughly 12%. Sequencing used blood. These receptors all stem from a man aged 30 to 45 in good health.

CDR3 amino acids: CASSEFRGSYNEQFF. The DNA of the CDR3 is TGTGCCAGCAGTGAGTTCCGAGGCTCCTACAATGAGCAGTTCTTC. The gene calls are TRBV2 and TRBJ2-1; D unresolved. The CDR3 length is 15 residues. CDR1 is SNHLY and CDR2 is FYNNEI in the germline V gene. The V end was cut by 3 bases, the J end by 0 bases, with 9 bases between.

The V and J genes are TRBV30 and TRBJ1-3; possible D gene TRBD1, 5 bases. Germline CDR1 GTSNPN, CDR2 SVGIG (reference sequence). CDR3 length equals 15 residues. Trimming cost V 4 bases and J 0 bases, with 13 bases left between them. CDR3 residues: CAWTGGQISGNTIYF. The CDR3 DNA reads TGTGCCTGGACTGGAGGACAAATCTCTGGAAACACCATATATTTT.

In DNA, the CDR3 is TGTGCCAGCAGCTTTCTGGGGGCAATCTCTGGAAACACCATATATTTT. Translation gives CASSFLGAISGNTIYF. J is TRBJ1-3 and V is TRBV11-3; D may be TRBD1 (6 bases). CDR1 SGHNT and CDR2 YENEEA come from the germline V gene. The CDR3 has 16 residues. V was trimmed by 3 bases and J by 0 bases, leaving 12 bases between them.

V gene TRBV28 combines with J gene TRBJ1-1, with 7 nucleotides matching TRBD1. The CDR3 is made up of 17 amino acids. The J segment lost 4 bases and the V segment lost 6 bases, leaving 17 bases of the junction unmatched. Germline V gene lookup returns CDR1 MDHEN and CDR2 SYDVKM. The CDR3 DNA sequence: TGTGCCAGCAGAGTAGCATACCCGACAGGGTTGACCACTGAAGCTTTCTTT. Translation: CASRVAYPTGLTTEAFF.

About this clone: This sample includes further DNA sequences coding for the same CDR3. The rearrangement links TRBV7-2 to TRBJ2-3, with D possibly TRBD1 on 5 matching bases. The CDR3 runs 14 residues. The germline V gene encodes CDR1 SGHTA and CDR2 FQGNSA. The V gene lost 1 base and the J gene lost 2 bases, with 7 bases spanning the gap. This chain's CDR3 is CASSLGQFTDTQYF. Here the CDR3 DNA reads TGTGCCAGCAGCTTAGGACAGTTCACAGATACGCAGTATTTT.

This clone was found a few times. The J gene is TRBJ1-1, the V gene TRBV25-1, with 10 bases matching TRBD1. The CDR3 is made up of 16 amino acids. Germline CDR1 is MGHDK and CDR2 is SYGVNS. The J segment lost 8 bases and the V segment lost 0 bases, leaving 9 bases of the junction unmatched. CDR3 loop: CASSEYIPGQGYEAFF. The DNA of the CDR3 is TGTGCCAGCAGTGAATATATTCCGGGACAGGGGTACGAAGCTTTCTTT.

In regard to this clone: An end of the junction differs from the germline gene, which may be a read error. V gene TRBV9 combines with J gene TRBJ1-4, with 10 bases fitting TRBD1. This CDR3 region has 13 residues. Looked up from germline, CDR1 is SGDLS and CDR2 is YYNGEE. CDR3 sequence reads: CASSETTGGLPIF. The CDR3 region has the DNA TGTGCCAGCAGCGAGACGACAGGGGGCCTGCCCATTTTT.

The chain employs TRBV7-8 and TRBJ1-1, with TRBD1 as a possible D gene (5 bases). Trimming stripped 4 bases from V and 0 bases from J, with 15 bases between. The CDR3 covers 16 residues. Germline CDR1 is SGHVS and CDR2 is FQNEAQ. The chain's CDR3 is CASSSYQTGLNTEAFF. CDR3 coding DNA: TGTGCCAGCAGCTCTTACCAAACAGGCCTGAACACTGAAGCTTTCTTT.